The rows below give T cell receptor beta chains drawn from one sample of a study of blood T cell repertoires in COVID-19. The method was immunoSEQ multiplex PCR; TCRdb's version includes in-frame clones alone and lacks a portion of them. The table records 130,000 to 150,000 clones, 87% of them present only once. The sequencing input was peripheral blood. These receptors all come from an elderly man with acute or convalescent COVID-19. Each CDR3 is given with its conserved first and last residue. The order of the fields is D gene, V gene, J gene, clone size, CDR3 DNA, CDR3 protein. The D gene is left open where the match is weak. Size is stated for part of the rows, as once, few or many counts, or as a class when the clone is expanded.

D: TRBD1
V: TRBV7-8
J: TRBJ2-6
size: -
DNA: TGTGCCAGCAGCTCCAAAACCGGGACAGGGATCCCTGGGGCCAACGTCCTGACTTTC
CDR3: CASSSKTGTGIPGANVLTF

D: -
V: TRBV9
J: TRBJ1-4
size: -
DNA: TGTGCCAGCAGCTCAGGGACAAGTGAAAAACTGTTTTTT
CDR3: CASSSGTSEKLFF

D: -
V: TRBV30
J: TRBJ2-3
size: -
DNA: TGTGCCTGGAGTTTCGGGCTAGCCGACGGAATGGATACGCAGTATTTT
CDR3: CAWSFGLADGMDTQYF

D: TRBD1
V: TRBV5-1
J: TRBJ1-3
size: -
DNA: TGCGCCAGCAGCTCCGGGACAGGGACTGGAAACACCATATATTTT
CDR3: CASSSGTGTGNTIYF

D: -
V: TRBV5-1
J: TRBJ1-4
size: -
DNA: TGCGCCAGCCGCAACAGGGTGACTAATGAAAAACTGTTTTTT
CDR3: CASRNRVTNEKLFF

D: TRBD2
V: TRBV9
J: TRBJ2-3
size: once
DNA: TGTGCCAGCAGCTCCAGACTAGCGGGAGTAGATACGCAGTATTTT
CDR3: CASSSRLAGVDTQYF

D: TRBD1
V: TRBV7-9
J: TRBJ1-4
size: -
DNA: TGTGCCAGCAGTCTACCCGGGGGACAGGGCTGGGAAAAACTGTTTTTT
CDR3: CASSLPGGQGWEKLFF

D: TRBD2
V: TRBV7-9
J: TRBJ2-7
size: -
DNA: TGTGCCAGCAGCTTATTAGCGGGAGTGGGGTACGAGCAGTACTTC
CDR3: CASSLLAGVGYEQYF

D: -
V: TRBV6-5
J: TRBJ1-5
size: -
DNA: TGTGCCAGCAGCTACGGACTGATCAATCAGCCCCAGCATTTT
CDR3: CASSYGLINQPQHF

D: -
V: TRBV28
J: TRBJ1-6
size: -
DNA: TGTGCCAGCAGTTTGTTTTCGGGATCCTATAATTCACCCCTCCACTTT
CDR3: CASSLFSGSYNSPLHF

D: TRBD1
V: TRBV7-9
J: TRBJ1-2
size: -
DNA: TGTGCCAGCAGCTTAGGAGGGGGCTGGGGCTACACCTTC
CDR3: CASSLGGGWGYTF

D: -
V: TRBV30
J: TRBJ1-1
size: -
DNA: TGTGCCTGGACAGGGAAAGTGGCTGAAGCTTTCTTT
CDR3: CAWTGKVAEAFF

D: -
V: TRBV19
J: TRBJ1-2
size: -
DNA: TGTGCCAGTAGTCCAACAACAGGATTTCGTGGCTACACCTTC
CDR3: CASSPTTGFRGYTF

D: TRBD1
V: TRBV7-2
J: TRBJ2-5
size: -
DNA: TGTGCCAGCAGCTTAGTGGGGACAGGAGGACAAGAGACCCAGTACTTC
CDR3: CASSLVGTGGQETQYF

D: -
V: TRBV11-2
J: TRBJ2-2
size: -
DNA: TGTGCCAGCAGCTTAGTACTAGCAAACACCGGGGAGCTGTTTTTT
CDR3: CASSLVLANTGELFF

D: TRBD1
V: TRBV5-5
J: TRBJ2-7
size: -
DNA: TGTGCCAGCAGCTATACAGGGGGCGATCCCTACGAGCAGTACTTC
CDR3: CASSYTGGDPYEQYF

D: TRBD2
V: TRBV18
J: TRBJ2-2
size: -
DNA: TGTGCCAGCTCACCGCTTCTAGCGGGAGAAACCGGGGAGCTGTTTTTT
CDR3: CASSPLLAGETGELFF

D: -
V: TRBV7-2
J: TRBJ2-1
size: -
DNA: TGTGCCAGCAGCTTAAGAGGAGGGCGCAACAATGAGCAGTTCTTC
CDR3: CASSLRGGRNNEQFF

D: -
V: TRBV18
J: TRBJ1-4
size: -
DNA: TGTGCCAGCTCACCCGGACAGCGTGCAACTAATGAAAAACTGTTTTTT
CDR3: CASSPGQRATNEKLFF

D: TRBD1
V: TRBV9
J: TRBJ1-2
size: few
DNA: TGTGCCAGCAGCGTAGACCCGGGACAGGGATTTTACACCTTC
CDR3: CASSVDPGQGFYTF

D: -
V: TRBV25-1
J: TRBJ2-2
size: -
DNA: TGTGCCAGCAGTGAATCGCGGGGCGGCACCGGGGAGCTGTTTTTT
CDR3: CASSESRGGTGELFF

D: TRBD1
V: TRBV3-1/TRBV3-2
J: TRBJ1-5
size: -
DNA: TGTGCCAGCAGCCAGGCCGGGACAGGGGACGGTCAGCCCCAGCATTTT
CDR3: CASSQAGTGDGQPQHF

D: TRBD2
V: TRBV6-6
J: TRBJ2-1
size: -
DNA: TGTGCCAGCAGCCGTAGCGGGGAGATCCACAATGAGCAGTTCTTC
CDR3: CASSRSGEIHNEQFF

D: -
V: TRBV18
J: TRBJ2-3
size: -
DNA: TGTGCCAGCTCACCAGGGGGGGGGCCAGATACGCAGTATTTT
CDR3: CASSPGGGPDTQYF

D: -
V: TRBV3-1/TRBV3-2
J: TRBJ2-5
size: -
DNA: TGTGCCAGCAGCCAAGAAGCAGGGGGCGGGGGAGAGACCCAGTACTTC
CDR3: CASSQEAGGGGETQYF

D: -
V: TRBV4-2
J: TRBJ2-7
size: -
DNA: TGTGCCAGCAGCCAAGATAGGACCGGGAGCACCTACGAGCAGTACTTC
CDR3: CASSQDRTGSTYEQYF

D: TRBD2
V: TRBV4-1
J: TRBJ2-5
size: -
DNA: TGCGCCAGCAGCCAAGATCAGGGAGGGCGAGAGACCCAGTACTTC
CDR3: CASSQDQGGRETQYF

D: -
V: TRBV28
J: TRBJ1-2
size: -
DNA: TGTGCCAGCAGTCAAAACTATGGCTACACCTTC
CDR3: CASSQNYGYTF

D: -
V: TRBV9
J: TRBJ2-7
size: -
DNA: TGTGCCAGCAGCGTAGGCCCGGACAGTTTTGGGGAGCAGTACTTC
CDR3: CASSVGPDSFGEQYF

D: TRBD2
V: TRBV9
J: TRBJ2-3
size: -
DNA: TGTGCCAGCAGCGCATACGGGGGGGCGGATACGCAGTATTTT
CDR3: CASSAYGGADTQYF

D: TRBD2
V: TRBV18
J: TRBJ2-1
size: -
DNA: TGTGCCAGCTCACCTAGGACTAGCGGGAGATTGGGTGAGCAGTTCTTC
CDR3: CASSPRTSGRLGEQFF

D: TRBD2
V: TRBV5-1
J: TRBJ2-5
size: -
DNA: TGCGCCAGCAGTCGGGGACCGGGACTAGAAGGGGAGACCCAGTACTTC
CDR3: CASSRGPGLEGETQYF

D: -
V: TRBV2
J: TRBJ1-2
size: -
DNA: TGTGCCAGCAGTGAAGATATTAGATATGGCTACACCTTC
CDR3: CASSEDIRYGYTF

D: -
V: TRBV5-1
J: TRBJ1-2
size: -
DNA: TGCGCCAGCAGCTTCGGCTGGAGCTATGGCTACACCTTC
CDR3: CASSFGWSYGYTF

D: -
V: TRBV30
J: TRBJ2-5
size: -
DNA: TGTGCCTGGACCACCGGAGGGAAGTCAGAGACCCAGTACTTC
CDR3: CAWTTGGKSETQYF

D: -
V: TRBV2
J: TRBJ1-5
size: -
DNA: TGTGCCAGCACGGTCGCCCCCAATCAGCCCCAGCATTTT
CDR3: CASTVAPNQPQHF

D: TRBD1
V: TRBV11-2
J: TRBJ2-7
size: -
DNA: TGTGCCAGCAGCCAAAATTGGGACAGCTCCTACGAGCAGTACTTC
CDR3: CASSQNWDSSYEQYF

D: TRBD1
V: TRBV5-1
J: TRBJ1-1
size: -
DNA: TGCGCCAGCAGCCTGACAGGGGAAACTGAAGCTTTCTTT
CDR3: CASSLTGETEAFF

D: TRBD1
V: TRBV27
J: TRBJ1-1
size: -
DNA: TGTGCCAGCAGTCTAAGAACAGGGGGTTACACTGAAGCTTTCTTT
CDR3: CASSLRTGGYTEAFF

D: TRBD1
V: TRBV5-1
J: TRBJ1-6
size: -
DNA: TGCGCCAGCAGCCCGGACAGGGCCAGCTCCTATAATTCACCCCTCCACTTT
CDR3: CASSPDRASSYNSPLHF

D: TRBD1
V: TRBV5-1
J: TRBJ2-5
size: -
DNA: TGCGCCAGCAGCTTGGGACAGGGTAGCAAAGAGACCCAGTACTTC
CDR3: CASSLGQGSKETQYF

D: -
V: TRBV7-9
J: TRBJ2-3
size: -
DNA: TGTGCCAGCAGCGTCGGGACTAGCACAGATACGCAGTATTTT
CDR3: CASSVGTSTDTQYF

D: TRBD1
V: TRBV7-2
J: TRBJ1-6
size: many
DNA: TGTGCCAGCAGCTTAGTCGGACAGGGGGTAGCTTCACCCCTCCACTTT
CDR3: CASSLVGQGVASPLHF

D: -
V: TRBV28
J: TRBJ1-4
size: -
DNA: TGTGCCAGCCGGCCTCCGGCGGGGGAAAAACTGTTTTTT
CDR3: CASRPPAGEKLFF

D: TRBD2
V: TRBV4-2
J: TRBJ2-7
size: once
DNA: TGTGCCAGCAGCGGTACCGGGACTAGCGGGGTCGAGCAGTACTTC
CDR3: CASSGTGTSGVEQYF

D: -
V: TRBV5-1
J: TRBJ1-1
size: -
DNA: TGCGCCAGCAGCTCCTACAGGGTTGGTGAAGCTTTCTTT
CDR3: CASSSYRVGEAFF

D: -
V: TRBV6-5
J: TRBJ2-7
size: -
DNA: TGTGCCAGCAGGAGTCAGACAGGAATTGTCTACGAGCAGTACTTC
CDR3: CASRSQTGIVYEQYF

D: -
V: TRBV25-1
J: TRBJ2-2
size: -
DNA: TGTGCCAGCAGGCAGGACTACACCGGGGAGCTGTTTTTT
CDR3: CASRQDYTGELFF

D: -
V: TRBV5-4
J: TRBJ1-1
size: -
DNA: TGTGCCAGCAGCCCGGGGGGGACCATGAACACTGAAGCTTTCTTT
CDR3: CASSPGGTMNTEAFF

D: -
V: TRBV5-8
J: TRBJ1-1
size: -
DNA: TGTGCCAGCAGCTTACAGGGTGGCACTGAAGCTTTCTTT
CDR3: CASSLQGGTEAFF

D: -
V: TRBV7-9
J: TRBJ1-1
size: -
DNA: TGTGCCAGCAGCTTTGAGGACAATACTGAAGCTTTCTTT
CDR3: CASSFEDNTEAFF